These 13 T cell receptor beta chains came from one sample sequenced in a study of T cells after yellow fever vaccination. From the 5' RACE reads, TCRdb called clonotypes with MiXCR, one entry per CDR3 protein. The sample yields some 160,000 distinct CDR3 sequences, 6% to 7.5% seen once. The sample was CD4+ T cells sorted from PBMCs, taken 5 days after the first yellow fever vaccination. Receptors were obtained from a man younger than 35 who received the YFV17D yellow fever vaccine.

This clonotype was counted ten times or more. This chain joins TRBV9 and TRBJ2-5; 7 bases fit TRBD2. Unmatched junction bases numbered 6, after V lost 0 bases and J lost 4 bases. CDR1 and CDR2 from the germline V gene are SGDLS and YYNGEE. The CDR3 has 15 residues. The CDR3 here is CASSVAGGSGETQYF. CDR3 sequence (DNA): TGTGCCAGCAGCGTAGCCGGGGGGTCAGGAGAGACCCAGTACTTC.

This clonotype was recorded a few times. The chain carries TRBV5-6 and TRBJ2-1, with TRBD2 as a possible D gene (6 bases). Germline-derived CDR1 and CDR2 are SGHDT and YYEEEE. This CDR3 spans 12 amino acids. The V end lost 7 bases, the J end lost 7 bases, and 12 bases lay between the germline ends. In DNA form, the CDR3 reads TGTGCCAGCTCGGTTGGGGGGAATGAGCAGTTCTTC. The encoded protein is CASSVGGNEQFF.

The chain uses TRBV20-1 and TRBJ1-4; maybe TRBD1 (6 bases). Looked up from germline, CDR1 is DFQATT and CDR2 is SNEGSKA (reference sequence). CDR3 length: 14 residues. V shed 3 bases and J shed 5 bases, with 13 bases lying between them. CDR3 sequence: CSASSGTRNEKLFF. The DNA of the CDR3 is TGCAGTGCTAGTTCCGGGACAAGAAATGAAAAACTGTTTTTT.

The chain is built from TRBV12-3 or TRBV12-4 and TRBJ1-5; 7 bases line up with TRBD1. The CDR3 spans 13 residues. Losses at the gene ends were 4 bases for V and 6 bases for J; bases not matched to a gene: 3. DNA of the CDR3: TGTGCCAGCAGTTGGGACAGTAGTCAGCCCCAGCATTTT. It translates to CASSWDSSQPQHF.

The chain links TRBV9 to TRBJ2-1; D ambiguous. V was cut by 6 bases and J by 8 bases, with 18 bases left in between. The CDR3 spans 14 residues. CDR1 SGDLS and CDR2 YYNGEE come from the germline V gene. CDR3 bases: TGTGCCAGCACCGTGGACGGGTCCGTCCATGAGCAGTTCTTC. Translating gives CASTVDGSVHEQFF.

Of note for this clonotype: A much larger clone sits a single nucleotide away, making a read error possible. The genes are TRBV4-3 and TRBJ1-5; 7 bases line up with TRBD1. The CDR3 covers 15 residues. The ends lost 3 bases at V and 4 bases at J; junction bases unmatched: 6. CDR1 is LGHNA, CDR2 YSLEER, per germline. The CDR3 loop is CASSHYRGANQPQHF. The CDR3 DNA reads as TGCGCCAGCAGCCACTACAGGGGTGCTAATCAGCCCCAGCATTTT.

In nucleotides, the CDR3 is TGTGCCAGCAGCTGGCAAACATCCTACAATGAGCAGTTCTTC. Translation: CASSWQTSYNEQFF. The chain links TRBV7-9 to TRBJ2-1; D remains unclear. Deletions cut 4 bases from V and 1 base from J, with 8 bases between. Per the germline V gene, CDR1 is SEHNR and CDR2 is FQNEAQ (reference sequence). The CDR3 covers 14 residues.

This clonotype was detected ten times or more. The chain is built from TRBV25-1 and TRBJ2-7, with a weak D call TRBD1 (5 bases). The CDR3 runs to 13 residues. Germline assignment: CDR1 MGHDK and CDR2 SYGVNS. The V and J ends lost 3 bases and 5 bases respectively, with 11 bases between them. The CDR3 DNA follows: TGTGCCAGCAGTGACAGGGAACGGGACGAGCAGTACTTC. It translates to CASSDRERDEQYF.

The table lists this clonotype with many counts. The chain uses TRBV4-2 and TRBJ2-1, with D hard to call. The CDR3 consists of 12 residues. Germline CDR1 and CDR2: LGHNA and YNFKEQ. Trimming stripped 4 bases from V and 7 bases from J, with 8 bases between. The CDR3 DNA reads TGTGCCAGCAGCCCGCTGACTAATGAGCAGTTCTTC. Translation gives CASSPLTNEQFF.

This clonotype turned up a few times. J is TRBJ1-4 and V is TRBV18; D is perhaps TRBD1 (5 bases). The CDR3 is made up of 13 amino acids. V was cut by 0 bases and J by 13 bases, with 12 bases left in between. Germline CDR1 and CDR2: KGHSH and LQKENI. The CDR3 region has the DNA TGTGCCAGCTCACCACCGGGGACGGTGGTACTGTTTTTT. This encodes CASSPPGTVVLFF.

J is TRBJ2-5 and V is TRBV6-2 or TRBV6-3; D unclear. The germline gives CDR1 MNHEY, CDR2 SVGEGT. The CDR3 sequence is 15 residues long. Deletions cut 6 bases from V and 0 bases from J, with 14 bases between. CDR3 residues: CASSSQDQYQETQYF. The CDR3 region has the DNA TGTGCCAGCAGCTCCCAAGATCAGTACCAAGAGACCCAGTACTTC.

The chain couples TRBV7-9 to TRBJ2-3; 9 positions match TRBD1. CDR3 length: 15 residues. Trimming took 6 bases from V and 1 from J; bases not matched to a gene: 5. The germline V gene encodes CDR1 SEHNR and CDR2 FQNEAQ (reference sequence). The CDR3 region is CASSEQGARTDTQYF. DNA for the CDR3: TGTGCCAGCAGTGAACAGGGGGCCCGCACAGATACGCAGTATTTT. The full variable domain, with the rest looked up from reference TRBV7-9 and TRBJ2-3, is DTGVSQNPRHKITKRGQNVTFRCDPISEHNRLYWYRQTLGQGPEFLTYFQNEAQLEKSRLLSDRFSAERPKGSFSTLEIQRTEQGDSAMYLCASSEQGARTDTQYFGPGTRLTVL.

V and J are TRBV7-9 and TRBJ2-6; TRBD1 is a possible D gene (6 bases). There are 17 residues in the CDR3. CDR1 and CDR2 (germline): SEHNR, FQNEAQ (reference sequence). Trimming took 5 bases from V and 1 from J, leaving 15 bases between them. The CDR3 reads CASSPRGMASGANVLTF. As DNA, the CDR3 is TGTGCCAGCAGCCCCAGGGGAATGGCTTCTGGGGCCAACGTCCTGACTTTC.